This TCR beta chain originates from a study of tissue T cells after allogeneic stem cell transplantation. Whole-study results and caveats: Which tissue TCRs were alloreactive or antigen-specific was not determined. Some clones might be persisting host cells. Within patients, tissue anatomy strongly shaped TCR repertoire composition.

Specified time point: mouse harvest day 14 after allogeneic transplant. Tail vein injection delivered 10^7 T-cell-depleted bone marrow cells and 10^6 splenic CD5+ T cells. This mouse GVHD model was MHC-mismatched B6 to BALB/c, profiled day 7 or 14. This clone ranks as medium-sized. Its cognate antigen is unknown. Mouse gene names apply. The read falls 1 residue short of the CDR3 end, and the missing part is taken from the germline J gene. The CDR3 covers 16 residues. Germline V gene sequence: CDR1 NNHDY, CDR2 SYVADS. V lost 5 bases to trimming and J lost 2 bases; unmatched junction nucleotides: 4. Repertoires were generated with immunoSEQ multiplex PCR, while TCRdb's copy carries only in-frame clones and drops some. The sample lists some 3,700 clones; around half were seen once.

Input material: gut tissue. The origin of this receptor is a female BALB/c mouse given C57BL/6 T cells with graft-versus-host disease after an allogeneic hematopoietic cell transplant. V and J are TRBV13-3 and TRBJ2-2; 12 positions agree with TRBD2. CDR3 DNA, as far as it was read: TGTGCCAGCAGCAGACTGGGGGGGCGCAACACCGGGCAGCTCTAC. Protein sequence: CASSRLGGRNTGQLY. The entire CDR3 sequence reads CASSRLGGRNTGQLYF.